What follows are 6 T cell receptor beta chains derived from one specimen sequenced in a study of post-analysis software for immune sequencing data. Libraries were made from TCR beta cDNA, and they carried unique molecular identifiers. TCRdb ran MiXCR on the PCR reads and lists one entry per CDR3 protein. Among roughly 570,000 distinct CDR3 sequences listed, around a third were seen once. Findings of the study overall: Patients had higher frequencies than controls of about five TRBV segments, including TRBV5-6, TRBV5-1 and TRBV20-1.

The antigens these receptors bind are not known. The sample consisted of blood. The receptors here all came from a girl aged 2-17 years with multiple sclerosis.

This clonotype has more than one count but fewer than ten. The V gene is TRBV3-1, the J gene TRBJ2-2; 12 positions agree with TRBD1. Germline CDR1 and CDR2: LGHDT and YNNKEL (reference sequence). The CDR3 has 16 residues. Losses at the gene ends were 3 bases for V and 6 bases for J; bases not matched to a gene: 5. The CDR3 spells CASSHWDRGRSGELFF. CDR3 coding DNA: TGTGCCAGCAGCCATTGGGACAGGGGGCGATCCGGGGAGCTGTTTTTT.

This chain uses TRBV6-6 with TRBJ2-3, with a possible D match to TRBD2 (6 bases). The germline gives CDR1 MNHNY, CDR2 SVGAGI (reference sequence). The CDR3 contains 11 residues. V shed 7 bases and J shed 5 bases, with 7 bases lying between them. In DNA form, the CDR3 reads TGTGCCAGCATGGGGGGAGATACGCAGTATTTT. This translates into CASMGGDTQYF.

This clonotype was detected a few times. The chain joins TRBV2 to TRBJ2-7, with D unresolved. Germline V gene data show CDR1 as SNHLY and CDR2 as FYNNEI. CDR3 length: 13 residues. V shed 8 bases and J shed 1 base, with 12 bases lying between them. CDR3 nucleotides: TGTGCCAGCCACTTTGACGGTTCCTACGAGCAGTACTTC. Protein product: CASHFDGSYEQYF.

This clonotype was detected only a few times. The chain is built from TRBV5-1 and TRBJ2-1; 8 nucleotides match TRBD2. Germline loops: CDR1 SGHRS, CDR2 YFSETQ. Trimming at V came to 6 bases and at J to 8 bases, leaving 10 bases not matched to a gene. The CDR3 is made up of 14 amino acids. CDR3 sequence (DNA): TGCGCCAGCACCACCGGGACTAGTATCCATGAGCAGTTCTTC. Its protein is CASTTGTSIHEQFF.

This clonotype was detected only a few times. The chain combines TRBV12-3 or TRBV12-4 with TRBJ1-2; no clear D gene. V was trimmed by 6 bases and J by 5 bases, leaving 16 bases between them. The CDR3 runs to 14 residues. CDR3 nucleotide sequence: TGTGCCAGCAGCCCCGCGGGGAATCCATATGGCTACACCTTC. This encodes CASSPAGNPYGYTF.

The V call is TRBV7-2, the J call TRBJ2-1; the D is unclear. The V gene's germline CDR1 is SGHTA and CDR2 FQGNSA. CDR3 size: 12 residues. With 1 base removed from V and 12 bases from J, the gap between germline ends came to 10 bases. This CDR3 is CASSLGRVGQFF. The CDR3 nucleotides are TGTGCCAGCAGCTTAGGACGAGTAGGGCAGTTCTTC. Filled out from reference TRBV7-2 and TRBJ2-1, the complete variable domain reads GAGVSQSPSNKVTEKGKDVELRCDPISGHTALYWYRQSLGQGLEFLIYFQGNSAPDKSGLPSDRFSAERTGGSVSTLTIQRTQQEDSAVYLCASSLGRVGQFFGPGTRLTVL.